A selection of T cell receptor beta chains follows, all from one sample in a study of CD8+ T cells in alopecia areata. Only in-frame clones appear in the TCRdb table, and some are missing; sequencing was by immunoSEQ multiplex PCR. The sample lists about 130,000 clones, roughly three fifths occurring once. Sequenced material: CD4+ T cells sorted from blood, taken at week 0. Every receptor here comes from a human donor with alopecia areata. The conserved cysteine and the conserved F or W are not part of the CDR3 here. The order of the fields is J gene, V gene, CDR3 protein.

TRBJ2-5	TRBV2	ASDISGTWETQY
TRBJ2-3	TRBV4-3	ASSPVGGADTQY
TRBJ2-7	TRBV7-9	ASSLGTVSSYEQY
TRBJ2-1	TRBV7-9	ASSLAGGYEQF
TRBJ2-5	TRBV7-2	ASSGTGVQETQY
TRBJ2-4	TRBV28	ASSLTSDWVY
TRBJ1-1	TRBV5-4	ASSLEQGRDFEAF
TRBJ2-5	TRBV29-1	SVENLQRETQY
TRBJ1-5	TRBV9	ASSVSGTPNQPQH
TRBJ2-2	TRBV9	ASSSGQGKAGELF
TRBJ1-1	TRBV11-2	ASSSPFEAF
TRBJ2-7	TRBV7-2	ASSLDGTRTSYEQY
TRBJ2-6	TRBV11-3	ASSFKGGSGANVLT
TRBJ2-5	TRBV5-1	ASSRQFQETQY
TRBJ1-1	TRBV4-1	ASSFGPTRQANTEAF
TRBJ2-1	TRBV5-1	ASSLGRGNYEQF
TRBJ1-4	TRBV2	ASSSPGRQYEKLF
TRBJ2-1	TRBV2	ASMKGTGKVDEQF
TRBJ2-7	TRBV4-1	ASSQVKGQGRNEQY
TRBJ2-1	TRBV6-6	ASSAGLAGNEQF
TRBJ2-3	TRBV7-2	ASSRGLAGFTDTQY